This is a list of T cell receptor beta chains from one sample in a study of T cell changes during pregnancy in multiple sclerosis. The method was immunoSEQ multiplex PCR; TCRdb's version includes in-frame clones alone and lacks a portion of them. The sample lists 40,000 to 50,000 clones; 93% were seen once. Source: CD8+ T cells from peripheral blood mononuclear cells, taken after pregnancy. The receptors here all came from a female donor with multiple sclerosis, enrolled in a pregnancy study. CDR3s include the opening cysteine and the closing phenylalanine or tryptophan. Fields, in order: clone size, D gene, V gene, J gene, CDR3 protein, CDR3 DNA. A D gene is named only where the DNA matches it firmly. For some rows the clone size is stated as once, few or many, or as a class when expanded; others skip it.

size: NA
D: NA
V: TRBV5-1
J: TRBJ2-2
CDR3: CASQVDPGELFF
DNA: TGCGCCAGCCAGGTAGATCCCGGGGAGCTGTTTTTT

size: NA
D: NA
V: TRBV7-3
J: TRBJ2-2
CDR3: CASSLTRDTGELFF
DNA: TGTGCCAGCAGCTTAACTCGGGACACCGGGGAGCTGTTTTTT

size: NA
D: NA
V: TRBV7-9
J: TRBJ1-2
CDR3: CASSLAGQGYGYTF
DNA: TGTGCCAGCAGCTTAGCTGGGCAGGGCTATGGCTACACCTTC

size: NA
D: NA
V: TRBV6-4
J: TRBJ1-1
CDR3: CASSDSHSNTEAFF
DNA: TGTGCCAGCAGTGACTCGCACAGCAACACTGAAGCTTTCTTT

size: NA
D: NA
V: TRBV27
J: TRBJ1-1
CDR3: CASAATATEAFF
DNA: TGTGCCAGCGCCGCAACAGCCACTGAAGCTTTCTTT

size: NA
D: NA
V: TRBV28
J: TRBJ1-1
CDR3: CASRPLTENTEAFF
DNA: TGTGCCAGCAGACCCTTGACAGAGAACACTGAAGCTTTCTTT

size: NA
D: NA
V: TRBV10-1
J: TRBJ2-1
CDR3: CASSDGTGYNEQFF
DNA: TGCGCCAGCAGTGACGGGACTGGTTACAATGAGCAGTTCTTC

size: NA
D: NA
V: TRBV27
J: TRBJ2-7
CDR3: CASSSLQGLSYEQYF
DNA: TGTGCCAGCAGTTCTCTCCAGGGCCTCTCCTACGAGCAGTACTTC

size: NA
D: TRBD2
V: TRBV7-3
J: TRBJ2-5
CDR3: CASSLAGELEETQYF
DNA: TGTGCCAGCAGCTTAGCGGGAGAGTTGGAAGAGACCCAGTACTTC

size: NA
D: NA
V: TRBV4-1
J: TRBJ2-7
CDR3: CASSQDPGNGYEQYF
DNA: TGCGCCAGCAGCCAAGATCCGGGGAATGGCTACGAGCAGTACTTC

size: NA
D: TRBD1
V: TRBV19
J: TRBJ2-5
CDR3: CASIGQDQETQYF
DNA: TGTGCCAGTATAGGACAGGACCAAGAGACCCAGTACTTC

size: NA
D: TRBD1
V: TRBV27
J: TRBJ2-7
CDR3: CASRTGLTPYEQYF
DNA: TGTGCCAGCAGGACAGGGTTAACCCCCTACGAGCAGTACTTC

size: NA
D: NA
V: TRBV7-6
J: TRBJ1-1
CDR3: CASSLGRESTEAFF
DNA: TGTGCCAGCAGCTTAGGCAGGGAAAGTACTGAAGCTTTCTTT

size: NA
D: TRBD1
V: TRBV10-3
J: TRBJ1-2
CDR3: CAITPGGGHGYTF
DNA: TGTGCCATCACGCCCGGAGGGGGCCATGGCTACACCTTC

size: NA
D: TRBD1
V: TRBV19
J: TRBJ1-1
CDR3: CASVTGGASNVAFF
DNA: TGTGCCAGTGTAACAGGGGGCGCGTCTAATGTAGCTTTCTTT

size: NA
D: TRBD2
V: TRBV4-1
J: TRBJ2-1
CDR3: CASSQEASLAGLGNEQFF
DNA: TGCGCCAGCAGCCAAGAAGCATCCCTAGCGGGCCTAGGCAATGAGCAGTTCTTC

size: NA
D: NA
V: TRBV19
J: TRBJ1-5
CDR3: CASSLPGFNQPQHF
DNA: TGTGCCAGTAGTTTGCCGGGGTTCAATCAGCCCCAGCATTTT

size: NA
D: TRBD1
V: TRBV5-1
J: TRBJ1-3
CDR3: CASSEDRGLDTIYF
DNA: TGCGCCAGCAGCGAGGACAGGGGCCTCGACACCATATATTTT

size: NA
D: NA
V: TRBV15
J: TRBJ2-7
CDR3: CATSRRPLDDEQYF
DNA: TGTGCCACCAGCAGAAGGCCCCTAGATGACGAGCAGTACTTC

size: NA
D: TRBD2
V: TRBV11-1
J: TRBJ2-1
CDR3: CASSLTGGVYNEQFF
DNA: TGTGCCAGCAGCTTAACGGGAGGGGTCTACAATGAGCAGTTCTTC

size: NA
D: TRBD1
V: TRBV5-1
J: TRBJ2-7
CDR3: CASSYGTGGLYEQYF
DNA: TGCGCCAGCAGCTACGGAACAGGGGGCTTGTACGAGCAGTACTTC

size: NA
D: TRBD1
V: TRBV4-2
J: TRBJ1-5
CDR3: CASSHDSGQGFQPQHF
DNA: TGTGCCAGCAGCCATGATTCGGGACAGGGGTTTCAGCCCCAGCATTTT

size: few
D: NA
V: TRBV27
J: TRBJ2-6
CDR3: CASSLLKSGANVLTF
DNA: TGTGCCAGCAGTTTGCTAAAGTCTGGGGCCAACGTCCTGACTTTC

size: NA
D: TRBD2
V: TRBV4-1
J: TRBJ2-1
CDR3: CASSQEQTSGSLTSYNEQFF
DNA: TGCGCCAGCAGCCAAGAGCAGACTAGCGGGAGTCTTACCTCCTACAATGAGCAGTTCTTC

size: NA
D: NA
V: TRBV19
J: TRBJ1-1
CDR3: CASSGGFGTEAFF
DNA: TGTGCCAGTAGCGGGGGATTCGGCACTGAAGCTTTCTTT

size: NA
D: TRBD2
V: TRBV4-3
J: TRBJ2-1
CDR3: CASSPGTSGSSYNEQFF
DNA: TGCGCCAGCAGCCCCGGGACTAGCGGGTCTTCCTACAATGAGCAGTTCTTC

size: NA
D: NA
V: TRBV25-1
J: TRBJ1-3
CDR3: CASSGPGGNTIYF
DNA: TGTGCCAGCAGTGGTCCAGGTGGAAACACCATATATTTT

size: NA
D: NA
V: TRBV5-4
J: TRBJ2-1
CDR3: CASSYGESYPEQFF
DNA: TGTGCCAGCAGCTACGGGGAGAGCTACCCTGAGCAGTTCTTC

size: NA
D: NA
V: TRBV10-3
J: TRBJ1-4
CDR3: CAISHDQGTNEKLFF
DNA: TGTGCCATCAGCCACGATCAGGGGACTAATGAAAAACTGTTTTTT

size: NA
D: TRBD2
V: TRBV7-2
J: TRBJ2-1
CDR3: CASSLTSGGAPYNEQFF
DNA: TGTGCCAGCAGCTTGACTAGCGGGGGGGCCCCCTACAATGAGCAGTTCTTC

size: NA
D: TRBD2
V: TRBV4-2
J: TRBJ2-1
CDR3: CASSPSLAGYNEQFF
DNA: TGTGCCAGCAGCCCGAGCCTAGCGGGTTACAATGAGCAGTTCTTC

size: NA
D: NA
V: TRBV7-9
J: TRBJ2-7
CDR3: CASSQGSDYEQYF
DNA: TGTGCCAGCAGTCAGGGGTCGGACTACGAGCAGTACTTC

size: NA
D: NA
V: TRBV6-5
J: TRBJ1-5
CDR3: CASSSNPGTKLPQHF
DNA: TGTGCCAGCAGTTCAAACCCCGGGACAAAACTCCCCCAGCATTTT

size: NA
D: NA
V: TRBV7-9
J: TRBJ2-7
CDR3: CASSLAAGYSYEQYF
DNA: TGTGCCAGCAGCTTAGCGGCGGGTTACTCCTACGAGCAGTACTTC

size: NA
D: NA
V: TRBV27
J: TRBJ1-5
CDR3: CASRDHREGSNQPQHF
DNA: TGTGCCAGCAGGGACCACAGGGAAGGGAGCAATCAGCCCCAGCATTTT

size: once
D: NA
V: TRBV2
J: TRBJ1-4
CDR3: CASKPEGDPNEKLFF
DNA: TGTGCCAGCAAACCCGAGGGGGACCCAAATGAAAAACTGTTTTTT

size: NA
D: TRBD1
V: TRBV19
J: TRBJ1-5
CDR3: CASTSTGRRGLANQPQHF
DNA: TGTGCCAGCACCTCAACGGGTCGGAGGGGGCTAGCGAATCAGCCCCAGCATTTT

size: NA
D: NA
V: TRBV15
J: TRBJ2-7
CDR3: CATSRRPRTNYEQYF
DNA: TGTGCCACCAGCAGACGCCCTCGGACTAACTACGAGCAGTACTTC

size: NA
D: NA
V: TRBV5-1
J: TRBJ2-7
CDR3: CASSLGAERSYEQYF
DNA: TGCGCCAGCAGCTTGGGGGCTGAGCGGTCTTACGAGCAGTACTTC

size: few
D: NA
V: TRBV19
J: TRBJ1-1
CDR3: CASSASQNTEAFF
DNA: TGTGCCAGTAGCGCCAGTCAAAACACTGAAGCTTTCTTT

size: NA
D: NA
V: TRBV11-2
J: TRBJ2-7
CDR3: CASSSGDSEVYEQYF
DNA: TGTGCCAGCAGCTCGGGAGACAGTGAGGTCTACGAGCAGTACTTC

size: NA
D: TRBD1
V: TRBV19
J: TRBJ2-1
CDR3: CASSGQGTYNEQFF
DNA: TGTGCCAGTTCCGGACAGGGAACCTACAATGAGCAGTTCTTC

size: NA
D: NA
V: TRBV21-1
J: TRBJ1-5
CDR3: CASSNGDTRQQSQPQHF
DNA: TGTGCCAGCAGCAACGGGGACACCCGTCAACAAAGTCAGCCCCAGCATTTT